The 16 T cell receptor beta chains below all came from one sample that was sequenced in a study of long-term antiretroviral therapy in people with HIV. Investigators performed immunoSEQ version v3.0 at survey level. TCRdb's table, derived via immunoSEQ multiplex PCR, lists solely in-frame clones and lacks some. The sample consists of about 35,000 clones, roughly 80% of them appearing once. Sequencing was performed on unsorted PBMCs, taken 2 years after starting antiretroviral therapy. These receptors originate from a woman aged 50 to 60 with HIV.

The chain is built from TRBV5-1 and TRBJ2-1, with a tentative D call TRBD2 (6 bases). The germline V gene has CDR1 SGHRS and CDR2 YFSETQ. V lost 4 bases and J 8 bases, leaving 19 bases between the germline ends. The CDR3 is made up of 15 amino acids. Here the CDR3 reads CASSPPRRGSHEQFF. The CDR3 nucleotides read TGCGCCAGCAGCCCCCCGCGGCGGGGCTCGCATGAGCAGTTCTTC.

CDR3 sequence reads: CASSISGGQETQYF. As DNA, the CDR3 is TGTGCCAGCTCAATATCGGGGGGACAAGAGACCCAGTACTTC. The rearrangement joins TRBV18 to TRBJ2-5; 7 bases line up with TRBD2. Germline-derived CDR1 and CDR2 are KGHSH and LQKENI. Unmatched junction bases numbered 5, after V lost 5 bases and J lost 2 bases. The CDR3 covers 14 residues.

The table lists this clone with a few counts. This chain uses TRBV19 with TRBJ2-7; D unresolved. From germline, CDR1 is LNHDA and CDR2 SQIVND (reference sequence). There are 13 residues in the CDR3. V gave up 4 bases and J gave up 5 bases, with 12 bases separating them. The CDR3 region has the DNA TGTGCCAGTAGTAGTGCGGCAGGAAACGAGCAGTACTTC. This sequence encodes CASSSAAGNEQYF. The entire variable domain, with the rest obtained from reference TRBV19 and TRBJ2-7, is as follows: DGGITQSPKYLFRKEGQNVTLSCEQNLNHDAMYWYRQDPGQGLRLIYYSQIVNDFQKGDIAEGYSVSREKKESFPLTVTSAQKNPTAFYLCASSSAAGNEQYFGPGTRLTVT.

The gene calls are TRBV5-1 and TRBJ2-2, with unresolved D. CDR1 and CDR2 from the germline V gene are SGHRS and YFSETQ. This CDR3 spans 12 amino acids. V lost 4 bases, J lost 5 bases, and 6 bases lay in between. CDR3 sequence: CASSRETGELFF. The CDR3 nucleotides read TGCGCCAGCAGCAGAGAAACCGGGGAGCTGTTTTTT.

This clone was seen a few times. The chain employs TRBV21-1 and TRBJ2-7. TRBV21-1 is reported as a pseudogene. The CDR3 has 14 residues. Here the CDR3 reads CASGRNGGNYEQYV. In nucleotides, the CDR3 is TGTGCCAGCGGACGGAATGGGGGAAATTACGAGCAGTACGTC.

The CDR3 DNA sequence: TGTGCCAGCAGTGGGGGTGGGGCCCATGGCTACACCTTC. Translated, it gives CASSGGGAHGYTF. The V gene is TRBV6-5, the J gene TRBJ1-2; possibly TRBD1 for D (5 bases). CDR3 length equals 13 residues. Germline assignment: CDR1 MNHEY and CDR2 SVGAGI. V shed 5 bases and J shed 6 bases, with 13 bases lying between them.

This chain joins TRBV18 and TRBJ1-4; D not certain. Trimming stripped 1 base from V and 4 bases from J, with 19 bases between. Germline CDR1 is KGHSH and CDR2 is LQKENI. The CDR3 totals 18 residues. For the CDR3, the DNA is TGTGCCAGCTCACCACAATTCCCGGGAACGGCGGATAATGAAAAACTGTTTTTT. Its protein is CASSPQFPGTADNEKLFF.

The chain recombines TRBV11-1 with TRBJ2-2, with 7 positions matching TRBD1. J gave up 10 bases and V 5 bases, and 10 bases lay outside the gene matches. The germline V gene has CDR1 SGHAT and CDR2 FQDESV (reference sequence). CDR3 size: 14 residues. Written as DNA, the CDR3 is TGTGCCAGCAGCCTAGATGGACAGGCCGTGGAGCTGTTTTTT. Protein sequence: CASSLDGQAVELFF.

V usage is TRBV7-8 and J usage is TRBJ2-3; 13 bases fit TRBD2. V trimming: 3 bases; J trimming: 0 bases; junction bases outside the gene matches: 12. Germline CDR1 SGHVS, CDR2 FQNEAQ. The CDR3 has 20 residues. The CDR3 bases are TGTGCCAGCAGCTTCCGCCCTAGGACTAGCGGGGGAGCTAGCACAGATACGCAGTATTTT. Translated, it gives CASSFRPRTSGGASTDTQYF. The complete variable domain, with remaining parts taken from reference TRBV7-8 and TRBJ2-3, reads GAGVSQSPRYKVAKRGQDVALRCDPISGHVSLFWYQQALGQGPEFLTYFQNEAQLDKSGLPSDRFFAERPEGSVSTLKIQRTQQEDSAVYLCASSFRPRTSGGASTDTQYFGPGTRLTVL.

This rearrangement joins TRBV30 to TRBJ2-3, with D unclear. Germline CDR1 GTSNPN, CDR2 SVGIG (reference sequence). This CDR3 has 13 residues. Trimming pared 4 bases from V and 6 bases from J, leaving 14 bases between. This CDR3 is CAWNSQNADTQYF. Written as DNA, the CDR3 is TGTGCCTGGAATAGCCAAAATGCCGATACGCAGTATTTT.

V and J are TRBV6-5 and TRBJ2-7; 9 bases fit TRBD1. Looked up from germline, CDR1 is MNHEY and CDR2 is SVGAGI. The CDR3 spans 16 residues. J lost 1 base, V lost 2 bases, and 6 bases had no gene match. The CDR3 reads CASSYPTGGRSYEQYF. DNA of the CDR3: TGTGCCAGCAGTTACCCGACAGGGGGTAGGTCCTACGAGCAGTACTTC.

The V call is TRBV7-2, the J call TRBJ1-2; tentative D call: TRBD1 (5 bases). The V and J ends lost 1 base and 5 bases respectively, with 23 bases between them. The V gene's germline CDR1 is SGHTA and CDR2 FQGNSA. The CDR3 sequence is 18 residues long. CDR3 DNA sequence: TGTGCCAGCAGCTTAGGTCCGAGGGGTGGTTGGACACGATATGGCTACACCTTC. Encoded protein: CASSLGPRGGWTRYGYTF.

V gene TRBV10-2 combines with J gene TRBJ1-3; D uncertain. The CDR3 consists of 15 residues. Trimming took off 2 bases at V and 0 bases at J, with 8 bases between the two ends. From germline, CDR1 is WSHSY and CDR2 SAAADI. The CDR3 nucleotides are TGCGCCAGCAGTGAGAGTGGGATCTCTGGAAACACCATATATTTT. Its protein product is CASSESGISGNTIYF.

This chain links TRBV2 with TRBJ2-3, with D unresolved. Trimming shortened V by 8 bases and J by 5 bases, and 17 bases separated the two germline ends. The CDR3 has 14 amino acids. Germline V gives CDR1 SNHLY, CDR2 FYNNEI. CDR3 nucleotides: TGTGCCAGCTCTATAAGGATTGTTGGAGATACGCAGTATTTT. It encodes CASSIRIVGDTQYF. The whole variable domain, remainder taken from reference TRBV2 and TRBJ2-3, is EPEVTQTPSHQVTQMGQEVILRCVPISNHLYFYWYRQILGQKVEFLVSFYNNEISEKSEIFDDQFSVERPDGSNFTLKIRSTKLEDSAMYFCASSIRIVGDTQYFGPGTRLTVL.

The CDR3 DNA follows: TGTGCCAGCAGCTTGACCTTACCTCTGAACACTGAAGCTTTCTTT. It codes for CASSLTLPLNTEAFF. This chain links TRBV5-6 with TRBJ1-1; D ambiguous. Germline lookup yields CDR1 SGHDT and CDR2 YYEEEE. Trimming cost V 1 base and J 0 bases, with 10 bases left between them. There are 15 residues in the CDR3.

The V gene is TRBV9, the J gene TRBJ2-3, with D hard to call. V was clipped by 0 bases and J by 0 bases, with 5 bases between them. Germline assignment: CDR1 SGDLS and CDR2 YYNGEE. The CDR3 sequence is 14 residues long. CDR3 DNA: TGTGCCAGCAGCGTAGGTGTTAGCACAGATACGCAGTATTTT. Protein product: CASSVGVSTDTQYF.